This TCR beta chain was identified during a study of vaccination effects on CD4 cells after COVID-19. Concerning this clone: No antigen is known for it.

This CDR3 comprises 15 residues. The V end was cut by 0 bases, the J end by 1 base, with 9 bases between. Germline V lookup: CDR1 MNHEY, CDR2 SVGAGI. The protocol was immunoSEQ multiplex PCR, while the TCRdb copy is restricted to in-frame clones and leaves out a portion. The sample lists 50,000 to 65,000 clones; around 85% were seen once. Sequencing followed a ViraFEST assay step that expanded antigen-specific CD4+ T cells with viral peptide pools. The culture ran for 10 days before CD4+ T cells were isolated. In the vaccine recipients, nucleocapsid antibodies were negative and there was no prior SARS-CoV-2 infection. Cultures of about 2 million PBMC per well contained about 11 IU/ml IL-2 plus 10 ug/ml peptides.

The receptor comes from a human donor who received a COVID-19 vaccine. This chain joins TRBV6-5 and TRBJ1-1; the D is unclear. The material was CD4+ T cells from PBMCs cultured with HCoV-229E spike peptides, obtained before COVID-19 vaccination. CDR3 region: CASSYSPPPNTEAFF. The CDR3 coding sequence is TGTGCCAGCAGTTACTCCCCCCCACCGAACACTGAAGCTTTCTTT.